Reported below is one TCR beta chain. Its antigen remains unidentified. The table came from immunoSEQ multiplex PCR; TCRdb's copy has only in-frame clones and leaves some out. The sample lists 150,000 to 170,000 clones; roughly nine tenths were seen once. CDR1 SGHKS and CDR2 YYEKEE come from the germline V gene (reference sequence). The V gene lost 0 bases and the J gene lost 5 bases, with 1 base spanning the gap. This CDR3 has 11 amino acids. The entry originates in a study of T cell responses to AZD1222 COVID-19 vaccine. Study-wide results and limits: Two AZD1222 doses significantly raised spike-specific TCR breadth and depth over controls. Most donors were white British, females outnumbered males, and clonal diversity was possibly underestimated.

The sequenced sample was peripheral blood, obtained on day 0 of MenACWY control vaccination. This clonotype originated in an adult in good health. The V gene is TRBV5-5, the J gene TRBJ2-3; the D is unclear. The CDR3 DNA sequence: TGTGCCAGCAGCTTGGAAGATACGCAGTATTTT. Amino acids: CASSLEDTQYF.